This T cell receptor beta chain emerged from a study of T cell repertoires in cytomegalovirus infection. Study-wide results and limits: The response measured ex vivo was dominated by TCR beta clonotypes (HLA-C-restricted and CMV-specific).

TCRdb redid the calling of the reads with MiXCR, one entry per CDR3 protein. The top ten clones hold 5.5% to 8% of a sample with approximately 250,000 distinct CDR3 sequences, approximately 7% of them seen once. There are many counts of this clonotype. Its antigen is undetermined. Deletions cut 5 bases from V and 8 bases from J, with 15 bases between. Per the germline V gene, CDR1 is MNHNS and CDR2 is SASEGT. This CDR3 has 14 amino acids. The chain combines TRBV6-1 with TRBJ1-4, with D perhaps matching TRBD1 (6 bases). The receptor's source is a human donor in good health (CMV status not recorded). Some clones in this sample may be carry-over from other donors' samples. The sample taken for sequencing was PBMCs. The CDR3 DNA follows: TGTGCCAGCAGTTCGGACAGACGGGCCGAAAAACTGTTTTTT. Translated, it gives CASSSDRRAEKLFF.